Below, 23 T cell receptor beta chains from the same sample are listed, as sequenced in a study of blood T cell repertoires in COVID-19. TCRdb's table, derived via immunoSEQ multiplex PCR, lists solely in-frame clones and lacks some. The sample consists of some 90,000 clones, roughly 88% of them appearing once. The sequenced sample was peripheral blood. These receptor sequences come from a human donor in a cohort sampled during active COVID-19.

This sequence joins TRBV4-3 and TRBJ2-1; 10 bases map to TRBD2. Per the germline V gene, CDR1 is LGHNA and CDR2 is YSLEER. Trimming cost V 0 bases and J 9 bases; bases outside gene matches: 5. This CDR3 region has 15 residues. The CDR3 loop is CASSQDLGLATEQFF. The CDR3 DNA follows: TGCGCCAGCAGCCAAGATCTGGGACTAGCGACTGAGCAGTTCTTC.

The chain couples TRBV5-5 to TRBJ2-7; tentatively, D is TRBD1 (6 bases). Per the germline V gene, CDR1 is SGHKS and CDR2 is YYEKEE (reference sequence). CDR3 length: 15 residues. The V gene lost 4 bases and the J gene lost 0 bases, with 14 bases spanning the gap. The CDR3 here is CASSPRDIHSYEQYF. CDR3 DNA sequence: TGTGCCAGCAGCCCAAGGGACATACACTCCTACGAGCAGTACTTC.

J is TRBJ1-2 and V is TRBV5-1, with 10 bases identical to TRBD1. The germline V gene has CDR1 SGHRS and CDR2 YFSETQ. CDR3 length equals 14 residues. The V segment lost 4 bases and the J segment 8 bases; nucleotides outside the gene matches: 8. Written as DNA, the CDR3 is TGCGCCAGCAGCGGCGACAGGGGGCGAGAGGGCTACACCTTC. It specifies CASSGDRGREGYTF.

The chain recombines TRBV19 with TRBJ2-2, with TRBD1 matching 11 bases. The V and J ends lost 3 bases and 4 bases, in that order; junction bases with no gene match: 7. Germline values: CDR1 LNHDA, CDR2 SQIVND (reference sequence). The CDR3 consists of 17 residues. CDR3 sequence reads: CASSMGTGTGGTGELFF. In DNA, the CDR3 is TGTGCCAGTAGTATGGGAACCGGGACAGGGGGCACCGGGGAGCTGTTTTTT.

This sequence joins TRBV28 and TRBJ1-2; 8 bases line up with TRBD1. V trimming: 8 bases; J trimming: 5 bases; junction bases outside the gene matches: 1. Germline values: CDR1 MDHEN, CDR2 SYDVKM. This CDR3 spans 11 amino acids. The CDR3 sequence is CASRTGYGYTF. In DNA form, the CDR3 reads TGTGCCAGCCGGACAGGGTATGGCTACACCTTC.

About this clone itself: Other nucleotide sequences in the sample specify the same CDR3. CDR3 amino acids: CASSFQYEQYF. CDR3 sequence (DNA): TGTGCCAGCAGCTTCCAATACGAGCAGTACTTC. The chain joins TRBV11-2 to TRBJ2-7; no definite D call. With 3 bases removed from V and 4 bases from J, the gap between germline ends came to 4 bases. This CDR3 is built from 11 residues. Germline V gene sequence: CDR1 SGHAT, CDR2 FQNNGV.

This clone was found a few times. The J gene is TRBJ1-5, the V gene TRBV5-1; weak D call: TRBD1 (6 bases). The length of the CDR3 is 15 residues. V was cut by 0 bases and J by 6 bases, with 13 bases left in between. Per the germline V gene, CDR1 is SGHRS and CDR2 is YFSETQ. This CDR3 reads CASSLGQGSSQPQHF. The CDR3 coding sequence is TGCGCCAGCAGCTTGGGGCAGGGGTCAAGTCAGCCCCAGCATTTT.

The V gene is TRBV20-1, the J gene TRBJ2-3, with D uncertain. V was shortened by 3 bases and J by 6 bases, with 4 bases between the two germline ends. The germline CDR1 and CDR2 sequences are DFQATT and SNEGSKA (reference sequence). The CDR3 is made up of 10 amino acids. The CDR3 DNA sequence: TGCAGTGCTAGGGAGGATACGCAGTATTTT. It yields the protein CSAREDTQYF.

J is TRBJ1-3 and V is TRBV18, with 7 bases fitting TRBD1. The CDR3 totals 16 residues. The germline CDR1 and CDR2 sequences are KGHSH and LQKENI. The V segment lost 6 bases and the J segment 2 bases; nucleotides outside the gene matches: 10. The CDR3 region has the DNA TGTGCCAGCTCTTCTAGAGGGGGCGCGGCTGGAAACACCATATATTTT. Its protein is CASSSRGGAAGNTIYF.

The rearrangement joins TRBV5-4 to TRBJ2-7; 9 positions match TRBD1. The CDR3 consists of 15 residues. Germline trimming cut 4 bases from V and 1 base from J; bases unmatched to any gene: 6. Germline CDR1 and CDR2: SGHNT and YYREEE (reference sequence). CDR3: CASSRTGAGSYEQYF. The CDR3 bases are TGTGCCAGCAGCCGGACAGGGGCCGGGTCCTACGAGCAGTACTTC.

This clone has a handful of counts. For the CDR3, the DNA is TGTGCCAGCAGTTACTCTGGACTAGCGGGAGGGAAAGTCTCCTACGAGCAGTACTTC. It encodes CASSYSGLAGGKVSYEQYF. The V call is TRBV6-2 or TRBV6-3, the J call TRBJ2-7, with 15 positions matching TRBD2. The trim removed 0 bases at V and 0 bases at J, leaving 6 bases unmatched. The CDR3 extends over 19 amino acids. The germline V gene has CDR1 MNHEY and CDR2 SVGEGT.

V usage is TRBV7-8 and J usage is TRBJ2-1; D possibly corresponds to TRBD2 (6 bases). Trimming took off 1 base at V and 4 bases at J, with 11 bases between the two ends. CDR3 length equals 15 residues. Per germline, CDR1 SGHVS and CDR2 FQNEAQ. The CDR3 sequence: CASSLVQGGYNEQFF. The DNA of the CDR3 is TGTGCCAGCAGCTTAGTGCAGGGAGGTTACAATGAGCAGTTCTTC.

The genes are TRBV5-4 and TRBJ2-5, with D tentatively TRBD1 (6 bases). This CDR3 has 14 amino acids. Trimming shortened V by 0 bases and J by 1 base, and 7 bases separated the two germline ends. CDR1 and CDR2 (germline): SGHNT, YYREEE (reference sequence). The CDR3 is CASSLGGGQETQYF. The CDR3 DNA reads TGTGCCAGCAGCTTGGGAGGGGGCCAAGAGACCCAGTACTTC.

J is TRBJ2-1 and V is TRBV2; 10 bases agree with TRBD2. The ends lost 3 bases at V and 5 bases at J; junction bases unmatched: 10. The length of the CDR3 is 17 residues. From germline, CDR1 is SNHLY and CDR2 FYNNEI. CDR3 in amino acids: CASSEASGRGWNNEQFF. The CDR3 nucleotides read TGTGCCAGCAGTGAGGCTAGCGGGAGAGGGTGGAACAATGAGCAGTTCTTC.

This chain connects TRBV5-1 to TRBJ1-4; D uncertain. CDR3 length: 14 amino acids. The germline V and J ends were trimmed by 1 base and 4 bases, with 8 bases remaining between them. Germline values: CDR1 SGHRS, CDR2 YFSETQ. The CDR3 spells CASSLQEGNEKLFF. The CDR3 region has the DNA TGCGCCAGCAGCTTGCAGGAGGGTAATGAAAAACTGTTTTTT.

Only one count was recorded for this clone. This rearrangement joins TRBV15 to TRBJ2-7, with D possibly matching TRBD1 (5 bases). The CDR3 totals 12 residues. Germline V gene data show CDR1 as LNHNV and CDR2 as YYDKDF (reference sequence). The V end was cut by 1 base, the J end by 6 bases, with 7 bases between. The CDR3 DNA follows: TGTGCCACCAGCAGAGTAGGGGCCGAGCAGTACTTC. This encodes CATSRVGAEQYF.

This rearrangement joins TRBV28 to TRBJ1-2; 8 bases are a match to TRBD1. Trimming cost V 6 bases and J 5 bases; bases outside gene matches: 5. Germline-derived CDR1 and CDR2 are MDHEN and SYDVKM. The CDR3 loop spans 13 amino acids. The CDR3: CASRQGVGYGYTF. The CDR3, as DNA: TGTGCCAGCAGACAGGGGGTGGGGTATGGCTACACCTTC.

This chain uses TRBV6-6 with TRBJ2-7, with D perhaps matching TRBD2 (6 bases). The V gene lost 5 bases and the J gene lost 0 bases, with 20 bases spanning the gap. CDR3 length equals 17 residues. In germline, CDR1 is MNHNY, CDR2 SVGAGI (reference sequence). DNA for the CDR3: TGTGCCAGCAGTCCAAATCCGGGACTGACAAGCTCCTACGAGCAGTACTTC. Translation gives CASSPNPGLTSSYEQYF.

The chain employs TRBV3-1 (or the pseudogene TRBV3-2) and TRBJ1-4; D unresolved. V was pared by 0 bases and J by 8 bases, with 16 bases between. CDR3 size: 16 residues. CDR1 is LGHDT, CDR2 YNNKEL, per germline (reference sequence). The CDR3: CASSQDMRAGGEKLFF. The CDR3, as DNA: TGTGCCAGCAGCCAAGATATGAGGGCTGGAGGGGAAAAACTGTTTTTT.

V is TRBV5-1 and J is TRBJ1-1; D unclear. Germline CDR1 is SGHRS and CDR2 is YFSETQ. This CDR3 is built from 16 residues. V shed 4 bases and J shed 0 bases, with 16 bases lying between them. CDR3 amino acids: CASSPRPPNLNTEAFF. The DNA of the CDR3 is TGCGCCAGCAGCCCGCGGCCCCCCAATCTGAACACTGAAGCTTTCTTT.

The gene calls are TRBV5-5 and TRBJ2-2, with D maybe TRBD1 (6 bases). Trimming removed 0 bases from V and 4 bases from J, with 16 bases in between. Germline V gives CDR1 SGHKS, CDR2 YYEKEE (reference sequence). This CDR3 region has 17 residues. CDR3 residues: CASSLDGKQGSTGELFF. CDR3 sequence (DNA): TGTGCCAGCAGCTTGGATGGCAAACAGGGTTCCACCGGGGAGCTGTTTTTT.

The chain couples TRBV19 to TRBJ1-6; D might be TRBD1 (6 bases). Germline CDR1 reads LNHDA; CDR2 reads SQIVND (reference sequence). This CDR3 contains 13 residues. The germline V and J ends were trimmed by 5 bases and 7 bases, with 9 bases remaining between them. The CDR3 DNA is TGTGCCAGTAGTGGGACATACAATTCACCCCTCCACTTT. It yields the protein CASSGTYNSPLHF.

The chain employs TRBV7-2 and TRBJ2-3, with 16 bases matching TRBD2. The CDR3 runs to 19 residues. Germline V gene lookup returns CDR1 SGHTA and CDR2 FQGNSA. The V gene end was trimmed by 4 bases and the J gene end by 1 base; junction bases not matched to a gene: 8. The CDR3 DNA sequence: TGTGCCAGCAGCTCACCGGGACTAGCGGGGGGGCTTGGCACAGATACGCAGTATTTT. Its protein is CASSSPGLAGGLGTDTQYF. Looking up the rest from reference TRBV7-2 and TRBJ2-3 gives the full variable domain: GAGVSQSPSNKVTEKGKDVELRCDPISGHTALYWYRQSLGQGLEFLIYFQGNSAPDKSGLPSDRFSAERTGGSVSTLTIQRTQQEDSAVYLCASSSPGLAGGLGTDTQYFGPGTRLTVL.